Each of the 4 T cell receptor beta chains below was sequenced from the same sample in a study of CXCR3-negative and CXCR3-positive naive CD8 T cells. Their antigen targets remain unknown. Via 5' RACE with UMI labels, TRB cDNA libraries were prepared. Each CDR3 protein gets one entry in TCRdb, which reprocessed the 5' RACE reads and gives no DNA. The table gives tens of thousands of distinct CDR3 sequences; the top ten clones make up roughly 0.5% of it. Study observations and caveats: More hydrophobic TRB CDR3s occurred in CXCR3-positive than in CXCR3-negative naive cells.

The sample comprised naive CXCR3+ CD8+ T cells from blood. Subset indicated: CD45RO-CCR7+CD27+CD95- naive CD8+ T cells expressing CXCR3 (TNR3+). The origin of the receptors is a human donor in good health. Some clones in this sample may be carry-over from other donors' samples.

The rearrangement links TRBV19 to TRBJ1-6. The CDR3 is 16 residues long. Per germline, CDR1 LNHDA and CDR2 SQIVND (reference sequence). The CDR3 sequence: CASSGGDSGTDSPLHF. The full variable domain, its missing parts supplied by reference TRBV19 and TRBJ1-6, is DGGITQSPKYLFRKEGQNVTLSCEQNLNHDAMYWYRQDPGQGLRLIYYSQIVNDFQKGDIAEGYSVSREKKESFPLTVTSAQKNPTAFYLCASSGGDSGTDSPLHFGNGTRLTVT.

The chain's CDR3 is CASNQRDRALDEQYF. The V and J genes are TRBV12-3 or TRBV12-4 and TRBJ2-7; no DNA is available, so the TRBD1 call from TCRdb remains unchecked. The CDR3 loop spans 15 amino acids.

The J gene is TRBJ2-3, the V gene TRBV29-1; the D call of TRBD2 rests on TCRdb alone, since no DNA is present to check it. The CDR3 length is 15 residues. CDR1 is SQVTM, CDR2 ANQGSEA, per germline. CDR3: CSVEIAGGHTDTQYF.

This chain joins TRBV6-6 and TRBJ2-7; TCRdb reports TRBD2, a call that lacks DNA to check it against. Germline-derived CDR1 and CDR2 are MNHNY and SVGAGI (reference sequence). The CDR3 consists of 15 residues. CDR3 in amino acids: CASSYSQDYFYEQYF.